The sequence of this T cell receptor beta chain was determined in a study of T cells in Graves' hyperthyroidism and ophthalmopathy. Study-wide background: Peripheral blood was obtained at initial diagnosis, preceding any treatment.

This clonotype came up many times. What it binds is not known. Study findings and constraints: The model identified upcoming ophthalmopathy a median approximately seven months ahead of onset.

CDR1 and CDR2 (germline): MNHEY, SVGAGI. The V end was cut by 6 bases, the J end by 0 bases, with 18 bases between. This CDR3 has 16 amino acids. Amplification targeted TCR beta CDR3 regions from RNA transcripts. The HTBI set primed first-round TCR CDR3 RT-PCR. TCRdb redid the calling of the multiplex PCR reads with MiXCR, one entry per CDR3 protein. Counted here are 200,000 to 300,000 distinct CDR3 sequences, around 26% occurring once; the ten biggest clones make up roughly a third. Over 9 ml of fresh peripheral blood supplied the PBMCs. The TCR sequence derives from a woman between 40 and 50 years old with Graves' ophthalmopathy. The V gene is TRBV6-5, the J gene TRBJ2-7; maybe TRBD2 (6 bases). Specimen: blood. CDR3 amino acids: CASSSASASSSYEQYF. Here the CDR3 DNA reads TGTGCCAGCAGCTCGGCTAGCGCGTCTAGCTCCTACGAGCAGTACTTC.